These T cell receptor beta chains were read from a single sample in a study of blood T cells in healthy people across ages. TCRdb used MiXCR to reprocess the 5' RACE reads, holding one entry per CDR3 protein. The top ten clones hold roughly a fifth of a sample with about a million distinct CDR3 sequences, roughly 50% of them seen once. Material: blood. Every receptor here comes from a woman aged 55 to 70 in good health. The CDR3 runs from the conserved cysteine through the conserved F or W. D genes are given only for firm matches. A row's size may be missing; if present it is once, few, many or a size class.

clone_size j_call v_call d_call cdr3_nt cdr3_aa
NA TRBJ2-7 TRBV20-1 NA TGCAGTGCTAGAGCGGGCCAGGGTTACTACGAGCAGTACTTC CSARAGQGYYEQYF
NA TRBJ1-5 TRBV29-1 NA TGCAGCATCAAGGATCGCAATCAGCCCCAGCATTTT CSIKDRNQPQHF
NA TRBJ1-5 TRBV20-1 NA TGCAGTGCAGTTGAGGGCAATCAGCCCCAGCATTTT CSAVEGNQPQHF
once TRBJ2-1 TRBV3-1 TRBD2 TGTGCCAGCAGCCGAACGTGCTCGGGACTAGGGGGGCTCAATGAGCAGTTCTTC CASSRTCSGLGGLNEQFF
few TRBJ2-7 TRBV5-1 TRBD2 TGCGCCAGCAGCTTGAAATTGGCGTGGGGAACTAGCGGCAGCTCCTACGAGCAGTACTTC CASSLKLAWGTSGSSYEQYF
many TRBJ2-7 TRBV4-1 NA TGCGCCAGCAGCCCTTTATCCAACGAGCAGTACTTC CASSPLSNEQYF
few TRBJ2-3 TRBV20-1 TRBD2 TGCAGTGCTAGTTTACTAGCGGCTAGCACAGATACGCAGTATTTT CSASLLAASTDTQYF
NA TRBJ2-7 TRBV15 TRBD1 TGTGCCACCAGCACTCACGGAGGACAGGGGACCTACGAGCAGTACTTC CATSTHGGQGTYEQYF
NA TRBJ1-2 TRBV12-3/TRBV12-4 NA TGTGCCAGCAGTTCCGTTGGGGGCGGCTATGGCTACACCTTC CASSSVGGGYGYTF
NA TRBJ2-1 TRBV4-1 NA TGCACCAGCAGCCAAGATCAGCAGGTCTCCCGTCCTGAGCAGTTCTTC CTSSQDQQVSRPEQFF
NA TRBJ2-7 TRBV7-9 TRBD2 TGTGCCAGCAGCTTGGGGACTAGCGGGACTGACGAGCAGTACTTC CASSLGTSGTDEQYF
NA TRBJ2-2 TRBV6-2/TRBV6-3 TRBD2 TGTGCCAGCAGTTGCCAACTAGCGGGAGGCGGCGGGGAGCTGTTTTTT CASSCQLAGGGGELFF
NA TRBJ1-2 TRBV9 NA TGTGCCAGCAGCGCAACTCACCCGGGAACTAACTATGGCTACACCTTC CASSATHPGTNYGYTF